The 21 T cell receptor beta chains given below trace back to one sample, sequenced in a study of CD8+ T cells in alopecia areata. As for treatment: oral pan-JAK inhibitor, 5-10 mg twice daily. The sequencing template was cDNA reverse transcribed from extracted RNA. The data were produced by immunoSEQ multiplex PCR, yet TCRdb's version contains in-frame clones alone and is incomplete. Seen here are about 42,000 clones, 55% to 75% observed once, and the top ten hold 21%. The material was CD8+ T cells sorted from blood, obtained at week 4, from a patient treated with tofacitinib. Source of these receptors: a human donor with alopecia areata.

This chain joins TRBV29-1 and TRBJ1-2, with 10 bases aligning to TRBD1. J gave up 6 bases and V 6 bases, and 7 bases lay outside the gene matches. Per germline, CDR1 SQVTM and CDR2 ANQGSEA. The CDR3 is 13 residues long. DNA of the CDR3: TGCAGCGTGAGAACCGGGACAGGGGATGGCTACACCTTC. Amino acid sequence: CSVRTGTGDGYTF. The whole variable domain, remainder taken from reference TRBV29-1 and TRBJ1-2, is SAVISQKPSRDICQRGTSLTIQCQVDSQVTMMFWYRQQPGQSLTLIATANQGSEATYESGFVIDKFPISRPNLTFSTLTVSNMSPEDSSIYLCSVRTGTGDGYTFGSGTRLTVV.

The rearrangement joins TRBV29-1 to TRBJ2-3; 10 nucleotides agree with TRBD1. This CDR3 contains 13 residues. Germline CDR1 reads SQVTM; CDR2 reads ANQGSEA. J gave up 5 bases and V 8 bases, and 7 bases lay outside the gene matches. The CDR3 reads CSIGTGERDTQYF. The CDR3 DNA sequence: TGCAGCATTGGGACAGGGGAGCGAGATACGCAGTATTTT.

The genes are TRBV25-1 and TRBJ1-1; perhaps TRBD1 as D (5 bases). There are 12 residues in the CDR3. Trimming took off 6 bases at V and 10 bases at J, with 15 bases between the two ends. Looked up from germline, CDR1 is MGHDK and CDR2 is SYGVNS. For the CDR3, the DNA is TGTGCCAGCAGCTCAGGGATTTTCGGAGCTTTCTTT. Amino acid sequence: CASSSGIFGAFF.

The chain employs TRBV30 and TRBJ1-2; tentative D call: TRBD1 (5 bases). The V gene's germline CDR1 is GTSNPN and CDR2 SVGIG (reference sequence). This CDR3 has 16 residues. V was clipped by 2 bases and J by 6 bases, with 22 bases between them. This chain's CDR3 is CAWSLRARDLEDGYTF. In DNA, the CDR3 is TGTGCCTGGAGTTTAAGGGCCCGGGACCTGGAAGATGGCTACACCTTC.

The chain uses TRBV27 and TRBJ2-3; D gene unclear. CDR1 MNHEY and CDR2 SMNVEV come from the germline V gene (reference sequence). Trimming cost V 3 bases and J 2 bases, with 12 bases left between them. The CDR3 has 15 amino acids. The CDR3 region is CASSFYGPSTDTQYF. As DNA, the CDR3 is TGTGCCAGCAGTTTTTATGGCCCCTCCACAGATACGCAGTATTTT.

This sequence joins TRBV29-1 and TRBJ2-5, with TRBD1 matching over 7 bases. Near its end, the DNA agrees better with TRBJ2-7, so the J call may be wrong. Germline-derived CDR1 and CDR2 are SQVTM and ANQGSEA. This CDR3 comprises 13 residues. CDR3 residues: CSVEDRHSYEQYF. The DNA for the CDR3 is TGCAGCGTCGAGGACAGGCACTCCTACGAGCAGTACTTC.

The rearrangement links TRBV9 to TRBJ2-2, with D perhaps matching TRBD1 (6 bases). The V gene lost 2 bases and the J gene lost 7 bases, with 12 bases spanning the gap. Germline V lookup: CDR1 SGDLS, CDR2 YYNGEE. The length of the CDR3 is 14 residues. This CDR3 is CASSVAGVGGELFF. DNA of the CDR3: TGTGCCAGCAGCGTGGCAGGGGTAGGCGGGGAGCTGTTTTTT. Full variable domain (missing parts from reference TRBV9 and TRBJ2-2): DSGVTQTPKHLITATGQRVTLRCSPRSGDLSVYWYQQSLDQGLQFLIQYYNGEERAKGNILERFSAQQFPDLHSELNLSSLELGDSALYFCASSVAGVGGELFFGEGSRLTVL.

This clone has just a few counts. V gene TRBV19 combines with J gene TRBJ2-2; D may be TRBD1 (5 bases). This CDR3 region has 16 residues. Trimming took 3 bases from V and 0 from J, leaving 11 bases between them. CDR1 is LNHDA and CDR2 is SQIVND in the germline V gene (reference sequence). For the CDR3, the DNA is TGTGCCAGTAGTATGTGGCAGGGCTCGAACACCGGGGAGCTGTTTTTT. As protein: CASSMWQGSNTGELFF. Drawing the rest from reference TRBV19 and TRBJ2-2, the complete variable domain is DGGITQSPKYLFRKEGQNVTLSCEQNLNHDAMYWYRQDPGQGLRLIYYSQIVNDFQKGDIAEGYSVSREKKESFPLTVTSAQKNPTAFYLCASSMWQGSNTGELFFGEGSRLTVL.

This clone has a single count. The chain links TRBV27 to TRBJ2-1; 14 bases align to TRBD2. Germline loops: CDR1 MNHEY, CDR2 SMNVEV (reference sequence). The CDR3 has 16 residues. V lost 6 bases, J lost 2 bases, and 3 bases stayed unmatched. CDR3 nucleotides: TGTGCCAGCAGGACTAGCGGGGGGGCCGCCTACAATGAGCAGTTCTTC. Protein sequence: CASRTSGGAAYNEQFF.

This clone appeared a few times. V is TRBV29-1 and J is TRBJ2-2; TRBD1 is a possible D gene (6 bases). The germline V and J ends were trimmed by 5 bases and 5 bases, with 15 bases remaining between them. The CDR3 extends over 14 amino acids. Germline loops: CDR1 SQVTM, CDR2 ANQGSEA. Written as DNA, the CDR3 is TGCAGCGTTACTACCGGGACACTGACCGGGGAGCTGTTTTTT. This sequence encodes CSVTTGTLTGELFF.

This clone was seen only a few times. This chain links TRBV27 with TRBJ2-5; D ambiguous. V dropped 5 bases and J dropped 5 bases, with 9 bases sitting between them. Germline V gene sequence: CDR1 MNHEY, CDR2 SMNVEV (reference sequence). This CDR3 has 12 amino acids. The CDR3 is CASSRDRETQYF. In DNA, the CDR3 is TGTGCCAGCAGTCGAGATCGGGAGACCCAGTACTTC.

V usage is TRBV30 and J usage is TRBJ2-3; D perhaps matches TRBD2 (6 bases). The CDR3 is made up of 14 amino acids. Germline CDR1 is GTSNPN and CDR2 is SVGIG (reference sequence). With 2 bases removed from V and 2 bases from J, the gap between germline ends came to 11 bases. The DNA of the CDR3 is TGTGCCTGGAGTAGTGGGGGGAACACAGATACGCAGTATTTT. This codes for CAWSSGGNTDTQYF. Full variable domain (missing parts from reference TRBV30 and TRBJ2-3): SQTIHQWPATLVQPVGSPLSLECTVEGTSNPNLYWYRQAAGRGLQLLFYSVGIGQISSEVPQNLSASRPQDRQFILSSKKLLLSDSGFYLCAWSSGGNTDTQYFGPGTRLTVL.

The gene calls are TRBV29-1 and TRBJ2-7; D is possibly TRBD1 (6 bases). Germline V gene data show CDR1 as SQVTM and CDR2 as ANQGSEA. This CDR3 is built from 12 residues. The V end was cut by 5 bases, the J end by 7 bases, with 15 bases between. CDR3 nucleotide sequence: TGCAGCGTTTTTGGCGGGCAGGGGGAGCAGTACTTC. Its translation is CSVFGGQGEQYF.

This clone was counted a few times. The chain recombines TRBV27 with TRBJ2-3; 8 nucleotides align to TRBD1. This CDR3 region has 16 residues. J lost 3 bases, V lost 6 bases, and 11 bases had no gene match. CDR1 and CDR2 (germline): MNHEY, SMNVEV (reference sequence). CDR3 sequence (DNA): TGTGCCAGCAGCCCCTCACAGGGGGAATGGACAGATACGCAGTATTTT. Residues: CASSPSQGEWTDTQYF.

The rearrangement uses TRBV20-1 and TRBJ1-5, with D possibly being TRBD1 (6 bases). Trimming took 4 bases from V and 5 from J, leaving 6 bases between them. Per germline, CDR1 DFQATT and CDR2 SNEGSKA (reference sequence). The CDR3 consists of 11 residues. CDR3 nucleotide sequence: TGCAGTGCTAAGGGGGATCAGCCCCAGCATTTT. Its protein product is CSAKGDQPQHF.

The rearrangement uses TRBV15 and TRBJ2-1; a possible D gene is TRBD2 (5 bases). The CDR3 contains 13 residues. Germline V CDR1 and CDR2: LNHNV, YYDKDF (reference sequence). V lost 1 base, J lost 9 bases, and 10 bases lay in between. The CDR3: CATSRVAGIEQFF. DNA for the CDR3: TGTGCCACCAGCAGAGTCGCCGGGATTGAGCAGTTCTTC.

In its sample, this clone was seen a few times. The chain employs TRBV29-1 and TRBJ1-2, with D possibly being TRBD1 (5 bases). Trimming left V 3 bases short and J 6 bases short, with 29 bases between. Per the germline V gene, CDR1 is SQVTM and CDR2 is ANQGSEA. The CDR3 extends over 18 amino acids. The CDR3 loop is CSVDGTRTTSIGSNGYTF. The CDR3 coding sequence is TGCAGCGTTGATGGGACCCGAACTACGAGTATTGGGTCGAATGGCTACACCTTC.

The chain uses TRBV29-1 and TRBJ2-6; D uncertain. The CDR3 contains 15 residues. Trimming took 4 bases from V and 3 from J, leaving 13 bases between them. CDR1 and CDR2 from the germline V gene are SQVTM and ANQGSEA. The CDR3 DNA reads as TGCAGCGTTGCGATCCAGAAAAATGGGGCCAACGTCCTGACTTTC. Translation: CSVAIQKNGANVLTF.

This clone has only a few counts. The J gene is TRBJ1-5, the V gene TRBV15; D not resolved. This CDR3 contains 13 residues. Trimming pared 0 bases from V and 6 bases from J, leaving 6 bases between. Germline CDR1 and CDR2: LNHNV and YYDKDF (reference sequence). The CDR3 spells CATSRERGQPQHF. The CDR3 nucleotides are TGTGCCACCAGCAGAGAGCGCGGTCAGCCCCAGCATTTT.

This rearrangement joins TRBV29-1 to TRBJ2-3, with D possibly being TRBD1 or TRBD2 (5 bases each). V lost 7 bases and J 2 bases, leaving 13 bases between the germline ends. Per the germline V gene, CDR1 is SQVTM and CDR2 is ANQGSEA. There are 13 residues in the CDR3. CDR3: CSAGGGPTDTQYF. Written as DNA, the CDR3 is TGCAGCGCTGGTGGGGGACCCACAGATACGCAGTATTTT.

The V and J genes are TRBV27 and TRBJ2-5; D gene uncertain. Germline lookup yields CDR1 MNHEY and CDR2 SMNVEV (reference sequence). This CDR3 is 13 amino acids long. V dropped 7 bases and J dropped 5 bases, with 14 bases sitting between them. In DNA, the CDR3 is TGTGCCAGCACTGGAATATTGGGGGAGACCCAGTACTTC. The encoded protein is CASTGILGETQYF.